The source of this T cell receptor beta chain is a study of spatial heterogeneity in lung cancer. Stated time point: sample taken at primary tumor resection. In each case, whole RNA from tumor, nontumor lung or frozen PBMC was sequenced unsorted. CDR3 size: 12 residues. V lost 6 bases, J lost 6 bases, and 12 bases lay in between. Study results and caveats: One measure, the expanded intratumoral alpha and beta TCR count, tracked tumor mutation counts.

One entry per CDR3 protein, called by TCRdb with MiXCR from the 5' RACE reads. The sample shows 20,000 to 25,000 distinct CDR3 sequences, about 15% of them seen only once. This clonotype occurred a few times. Its antigen is unidentified. Sequencing used lung tumor tissue, obtained at surgery. V gene TRBV12-3 or TRBV12-4 combines with J gene TRBJ2-7; no reliable D call. The sequence was collected from a female donor with early-stage non-small cell lung cancer. CDR3 sequence reads: CASSKTGGEQYF. The DNA of the CDR3 is TGTGCCAGCAGCAAGACTGGCGGCGAGCAGTACTTC.